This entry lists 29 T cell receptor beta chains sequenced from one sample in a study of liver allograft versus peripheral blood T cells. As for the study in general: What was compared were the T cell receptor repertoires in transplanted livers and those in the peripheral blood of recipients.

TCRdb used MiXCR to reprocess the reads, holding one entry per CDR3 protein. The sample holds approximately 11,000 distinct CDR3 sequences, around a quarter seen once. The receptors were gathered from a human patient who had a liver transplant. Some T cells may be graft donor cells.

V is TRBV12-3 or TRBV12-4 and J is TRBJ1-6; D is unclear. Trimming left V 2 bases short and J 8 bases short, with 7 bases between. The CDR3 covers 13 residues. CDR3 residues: CASSLKADSPLHF. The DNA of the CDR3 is TGTGCCAGCAGTTTAAAGGCGGATTCACCCCTCCACTTT.

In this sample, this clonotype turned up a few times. The CDR3 nucleotides are TGTGCCAGTAGTATCCAGGGGGGAAACACCATATATTTT. Translation gives CASSIQGGNTIYF. The J gene is TRBJ1-3, the V gene TRBV19; maybe TRBD1 (6 bases). Germline CDR1 reads LNHDA; CDR2 reads SQIVND (reference sequence). V was clipped by 3 bases and J by 4 bases, with 7 bases between them. This CDR3 has 13 amino acids. Combining the CDR3 with reference TRBV19 and TRBJ1-3 gives the whole variable domain DGGITQSPKYLFRKEGQNVTLSCEQNLNHDAMYWYRQDPGQGLRLIYYSQIVNDFQKGDIAEGYSVSREKKESFPLTVTSAQKNPTAFYLCASSIQGGNTIYFGEGSWLTVV.

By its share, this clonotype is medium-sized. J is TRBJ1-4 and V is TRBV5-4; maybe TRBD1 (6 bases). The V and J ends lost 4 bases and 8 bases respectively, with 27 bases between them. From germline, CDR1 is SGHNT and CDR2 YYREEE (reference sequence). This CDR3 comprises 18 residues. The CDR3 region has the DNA TGTGCCAGCAGCCTACATTCGGGGGGGCGGCGATACGGGGAAAAACTGTTTTTT. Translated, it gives CASSLHSGGRRYGEKLFF. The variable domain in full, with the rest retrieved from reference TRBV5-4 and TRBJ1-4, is ETGVTQSPTHLIKTRGQQVTLRCSSQSGHNTVSWYQQALGQGPQFIFQYYREEENGRGNFPPRFSGLQFPNYSSELNVNALELDDSALYLCASSLHSGGRRYGEKLFFGSGTQLSVL.

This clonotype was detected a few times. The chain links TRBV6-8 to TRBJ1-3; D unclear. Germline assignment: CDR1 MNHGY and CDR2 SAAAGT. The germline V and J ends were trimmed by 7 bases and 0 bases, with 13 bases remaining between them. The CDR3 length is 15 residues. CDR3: CASIREDFSGNTIYF. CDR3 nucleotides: TGTGCCAGCATTCGGGAAGATTTCTCTGGAAACACCATATATTTT.

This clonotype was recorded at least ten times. In DNA, the CDR3 is TGTGCCAGCACCCCGCCAGTCCCTAATGAAAAACTGTTTTTT. Protein product: CASTPPVPNEKLFF. The chain has TRBV6-2 or TRBV6-3 and TRBJ1-4; no reliable D call. The germline V and J ends were trimmed by 7 bases and 3 bases, with 12 bases remaining between them. Per germline, CDR1 MNHEY and CDR2 SVGEGT. CDR3 length: 14 amino acids.

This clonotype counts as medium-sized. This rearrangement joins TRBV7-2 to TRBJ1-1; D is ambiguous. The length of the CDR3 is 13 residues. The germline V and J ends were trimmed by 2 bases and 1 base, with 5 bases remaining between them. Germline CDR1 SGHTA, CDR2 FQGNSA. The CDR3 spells CASSLTENTEAFF. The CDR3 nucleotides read TGTGCCAGCAGCTTAACAGAGAACACTGAAGCTTTCTTT.

CDR3 loop: CASSESWGKRGYTF. As DNA, the CDR3 is TGTGCCAGCAGTGAAAGCTGGGGGAAGAGAGGCTACACCTTC. The chain combines TRBV6-1 with TRBJ1-2, with D maybe TRBD1 (5 bases). Germline assignment: CDR1 MNHNS and CDR2 SASEGT. Trimming removed 2 bases from V and 8 bases from J, with 15 bases in between. The CDR3 is 14 amino acids.

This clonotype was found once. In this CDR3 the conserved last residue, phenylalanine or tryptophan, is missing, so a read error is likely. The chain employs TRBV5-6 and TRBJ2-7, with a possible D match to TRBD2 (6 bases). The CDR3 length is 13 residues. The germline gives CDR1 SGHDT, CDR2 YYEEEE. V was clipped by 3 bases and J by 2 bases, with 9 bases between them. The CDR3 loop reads CASSYTGAYEQYY. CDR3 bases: TGTGCCAGCAGCTACACGGGGGCCTACGAGCAGTACTAC.

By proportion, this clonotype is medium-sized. The CDR3 loop is CASSLAVLTGAWKAEAFF. The CDR3 DNA is TGTGCCAGCAGCTTGGCCGTTCTTACAGGGGCTTGGAAGGCTGAAGCTTTCTTT. This chain uses TRBV5-6 with TRBJ1-1; 7 bases fit TRBD1. Germline trimming cut 0 bases from V and 6 bases from J; bases unmatched to any gene: 17. Germline CDR1 SGHDT, CDR2 YYEEEE. CDR3 length: 18 amino acids.

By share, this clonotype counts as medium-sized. The CDR3 DNA follows: TGCAGCGTTGAGCGGAACACTGAAGCTTTCTTT. This translates into CSVERNTEAFF. The V call is TRBV29-1, the J call TRBJ1-1; D ambiguous. The CDR3 runs to 11 residues. The germline CDR1 and CDR2 sequences are SQVTM and ANQGSEA. V was shortened by 3 bases and J by 1 base, with 3 bases between the two germline ends.

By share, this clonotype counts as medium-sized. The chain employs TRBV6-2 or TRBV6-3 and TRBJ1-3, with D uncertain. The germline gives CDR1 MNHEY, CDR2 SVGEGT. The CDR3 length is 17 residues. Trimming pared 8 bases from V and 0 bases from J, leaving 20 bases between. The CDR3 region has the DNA TGTGCCAGCGAATCCTCGCTTCGACGGGCCTCTGGAAACACCATATATTTT. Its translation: CASESSLRRASGNTIYF.

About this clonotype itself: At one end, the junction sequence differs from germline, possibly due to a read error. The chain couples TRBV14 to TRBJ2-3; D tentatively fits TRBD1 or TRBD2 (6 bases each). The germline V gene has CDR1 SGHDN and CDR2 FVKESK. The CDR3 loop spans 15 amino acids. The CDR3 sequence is CASSPLEGVRDTKYF. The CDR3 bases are TGTGCCAGCAGCCCCCTGGAGGGGGTCCGCGATACGAAGTATTTT.

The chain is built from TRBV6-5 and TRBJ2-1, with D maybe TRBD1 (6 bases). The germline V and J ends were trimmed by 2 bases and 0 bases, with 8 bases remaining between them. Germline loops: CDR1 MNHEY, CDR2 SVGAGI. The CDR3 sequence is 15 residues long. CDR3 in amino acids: CASSYLRGSYNEQFF. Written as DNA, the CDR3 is TGTGCCAGCAGTTACCTCAGGGGCTCCTACAATGAGCAGTTCTTC.

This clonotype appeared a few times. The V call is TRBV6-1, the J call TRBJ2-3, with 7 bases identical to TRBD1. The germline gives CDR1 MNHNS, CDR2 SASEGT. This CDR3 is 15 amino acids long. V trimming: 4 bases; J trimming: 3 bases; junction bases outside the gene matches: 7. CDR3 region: CASSGKGAQTDTQYF. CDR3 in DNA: TGTGCCAGCAGTGGAAAGGGGGCGCAGACAGATACGCAGTATTTT.

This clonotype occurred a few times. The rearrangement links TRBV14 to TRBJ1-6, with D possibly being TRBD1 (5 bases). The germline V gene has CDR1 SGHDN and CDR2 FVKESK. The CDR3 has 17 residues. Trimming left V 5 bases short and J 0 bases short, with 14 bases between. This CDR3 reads CASSSRQTSSYNSPLHF. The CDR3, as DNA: TGTGCCAGCAGCTCGAGACAGACCAGCTCCTATAATTCACCCCTCCACTTT.

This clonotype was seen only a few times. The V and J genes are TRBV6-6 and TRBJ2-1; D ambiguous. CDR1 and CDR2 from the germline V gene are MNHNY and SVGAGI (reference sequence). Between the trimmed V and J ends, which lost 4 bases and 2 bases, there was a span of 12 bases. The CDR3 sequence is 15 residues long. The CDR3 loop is CASSFSTAAYNEQFF. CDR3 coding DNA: TGTGCCAGCAGTTTTAGCACAGCAGCCTACAATGAGCAGTTCTTC.

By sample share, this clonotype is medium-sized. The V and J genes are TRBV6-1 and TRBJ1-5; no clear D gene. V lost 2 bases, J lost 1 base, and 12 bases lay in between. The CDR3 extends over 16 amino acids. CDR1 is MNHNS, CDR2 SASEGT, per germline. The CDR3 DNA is TGTGCCAGCAGTGAAATCGGCAAATTAAGCAATCAGCCCCAGCATTTT. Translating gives CASSEIGKLSNQPQHF.

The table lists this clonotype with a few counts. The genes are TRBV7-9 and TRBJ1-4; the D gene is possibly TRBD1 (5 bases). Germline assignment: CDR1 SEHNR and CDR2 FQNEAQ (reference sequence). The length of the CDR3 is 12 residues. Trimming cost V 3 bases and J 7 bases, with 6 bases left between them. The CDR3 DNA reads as TGTGCCAGCAGCTTTACAGGTGAAAAACTGTTTTTT. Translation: CASSFTGEKLFF.

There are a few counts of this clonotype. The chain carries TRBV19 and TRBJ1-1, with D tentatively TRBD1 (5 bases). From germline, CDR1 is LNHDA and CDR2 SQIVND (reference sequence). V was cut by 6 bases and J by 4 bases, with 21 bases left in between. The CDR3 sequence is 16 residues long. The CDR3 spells CASRIIGEAIGTEAFF. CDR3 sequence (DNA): TGTGCCAGTAGGATAATAGGGGAGGCTATAGGCACTGAAGCTTTCTTT.

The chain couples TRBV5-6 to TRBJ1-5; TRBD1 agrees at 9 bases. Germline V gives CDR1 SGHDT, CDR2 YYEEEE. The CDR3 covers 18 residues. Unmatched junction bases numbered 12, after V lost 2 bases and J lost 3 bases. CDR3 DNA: TGTGCCAGCAGCTTTAGAACAGGGGGCTACGCGGACAATCAGCCCCAGCATTTT. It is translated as CASSFRTGGYADNQPQHF.

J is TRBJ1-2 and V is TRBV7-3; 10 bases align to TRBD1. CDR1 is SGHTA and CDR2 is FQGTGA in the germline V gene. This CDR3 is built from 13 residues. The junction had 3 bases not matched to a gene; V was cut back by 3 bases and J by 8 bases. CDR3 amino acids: CASSLTGGEGYTF. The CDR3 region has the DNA TGTGCCAGCAGCTTGACAGGGGGCGAAGGCTACACCTTC.

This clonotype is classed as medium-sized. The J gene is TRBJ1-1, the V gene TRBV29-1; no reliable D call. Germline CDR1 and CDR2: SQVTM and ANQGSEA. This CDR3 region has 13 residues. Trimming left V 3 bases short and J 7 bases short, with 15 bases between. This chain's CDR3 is CSVDVWAVGEAFF. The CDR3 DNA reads TGCAGCGTTGACGTCTGGGCAGTTGGTGAAGCTTTCTTT.

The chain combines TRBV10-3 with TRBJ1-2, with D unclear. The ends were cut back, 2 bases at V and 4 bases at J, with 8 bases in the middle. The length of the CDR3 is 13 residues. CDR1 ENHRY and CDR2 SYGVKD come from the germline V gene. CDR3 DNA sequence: TGTGCCATCAGTGAGGGGTCTGTCTATGGCTACACCTTC. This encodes CAISEGSVYGYTF.

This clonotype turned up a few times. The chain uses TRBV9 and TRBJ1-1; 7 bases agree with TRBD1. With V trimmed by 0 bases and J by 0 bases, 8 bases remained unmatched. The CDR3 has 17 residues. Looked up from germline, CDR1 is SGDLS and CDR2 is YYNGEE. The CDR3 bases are TGTGCCAGCAGCGTAGACAAAAAGACAGGGATGAACACTGAAGCTTTCTTT. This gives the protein CASSVDKKTGMNTEAFF.

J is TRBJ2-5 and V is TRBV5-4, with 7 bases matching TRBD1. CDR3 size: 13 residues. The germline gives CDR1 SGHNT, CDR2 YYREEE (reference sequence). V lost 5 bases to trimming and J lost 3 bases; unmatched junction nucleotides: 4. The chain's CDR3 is CASRFGTEETQYF. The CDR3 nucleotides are TGTGCCAGCAGATTTGGGACAGAAGAGACCCAGTACTTC. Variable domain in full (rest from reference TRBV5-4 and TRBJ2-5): ETGVTQSPTHLIKTRGQQVTLRCSSQSGHNTVSWYQQALGQGPQFIFQYYREEENGRGNFPPRFSGLQFPNYSSELNVNALELDDSALYLCASRFGTEETQYFGPGTRLLVL.

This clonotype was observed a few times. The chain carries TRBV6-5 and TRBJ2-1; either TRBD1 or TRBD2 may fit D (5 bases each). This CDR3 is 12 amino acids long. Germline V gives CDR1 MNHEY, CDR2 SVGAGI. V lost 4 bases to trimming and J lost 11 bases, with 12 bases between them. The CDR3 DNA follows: TGTGCCAGCAGTTCCGGGACCGCGAAGCAGTTCTTC. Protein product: CASSSGTAKQFF.

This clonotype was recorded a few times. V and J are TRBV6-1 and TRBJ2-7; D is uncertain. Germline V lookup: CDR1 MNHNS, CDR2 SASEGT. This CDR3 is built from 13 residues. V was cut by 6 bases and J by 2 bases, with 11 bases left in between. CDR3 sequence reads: CASRPAAPYEQYF. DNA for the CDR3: TGTGCCAGCAGGCCGGCTGCCCCCTACGAGCAGTACTTC.

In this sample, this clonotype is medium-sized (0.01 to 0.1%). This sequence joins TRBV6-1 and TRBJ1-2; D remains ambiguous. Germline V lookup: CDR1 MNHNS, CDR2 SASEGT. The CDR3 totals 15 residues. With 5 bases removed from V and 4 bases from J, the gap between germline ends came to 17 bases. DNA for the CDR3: TGTGCCAGCAGTCCTTCCTTACTCATCCTCTATGGCTACACCTTC. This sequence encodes CASSPSLLILYGYTF.

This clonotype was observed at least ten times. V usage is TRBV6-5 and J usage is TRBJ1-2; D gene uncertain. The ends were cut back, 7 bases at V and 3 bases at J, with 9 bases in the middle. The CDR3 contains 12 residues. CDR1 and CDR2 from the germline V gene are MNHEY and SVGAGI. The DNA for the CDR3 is TGTGCCAGCATCGGCGGAGACTATGGCTACACCTTC. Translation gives CASIGGDYGYTF.